This record looks at one TCR beta chain sequence and its context. Germline V gene lookup returns CDR1 MNHEY and CDR2 SVGAGI. This CDR3 contains 16 residues. Trimming stripped 0 bases from V and 4 bases from J, with 15 bases between. The sample comes from a study of blood T cell repertoires in COVID-19. Using immunoSEQ multiplex PCR, the repertoire was profiled, and TCRdb retains in-frame clones only, with some absent. The sample lists about 480,000 clones, 85% to 90% seen once, with approximately 2% in the top ten. This TCR came from a woman aged 40 to 49 who had recovered from COVID-19. This rearrangement joins TRBV6-5 to TRBJ1-2, with D uncertain. Input material: PBMCs or T cells enriched from blood (not recorded which). The CDR3 coding sequence is TGTGCCAGCAGTTACTCGTCGGTGAGGTTGGCCTATGGCTACACCTTC. This translates into CASSYSSVRLAYGYTF.